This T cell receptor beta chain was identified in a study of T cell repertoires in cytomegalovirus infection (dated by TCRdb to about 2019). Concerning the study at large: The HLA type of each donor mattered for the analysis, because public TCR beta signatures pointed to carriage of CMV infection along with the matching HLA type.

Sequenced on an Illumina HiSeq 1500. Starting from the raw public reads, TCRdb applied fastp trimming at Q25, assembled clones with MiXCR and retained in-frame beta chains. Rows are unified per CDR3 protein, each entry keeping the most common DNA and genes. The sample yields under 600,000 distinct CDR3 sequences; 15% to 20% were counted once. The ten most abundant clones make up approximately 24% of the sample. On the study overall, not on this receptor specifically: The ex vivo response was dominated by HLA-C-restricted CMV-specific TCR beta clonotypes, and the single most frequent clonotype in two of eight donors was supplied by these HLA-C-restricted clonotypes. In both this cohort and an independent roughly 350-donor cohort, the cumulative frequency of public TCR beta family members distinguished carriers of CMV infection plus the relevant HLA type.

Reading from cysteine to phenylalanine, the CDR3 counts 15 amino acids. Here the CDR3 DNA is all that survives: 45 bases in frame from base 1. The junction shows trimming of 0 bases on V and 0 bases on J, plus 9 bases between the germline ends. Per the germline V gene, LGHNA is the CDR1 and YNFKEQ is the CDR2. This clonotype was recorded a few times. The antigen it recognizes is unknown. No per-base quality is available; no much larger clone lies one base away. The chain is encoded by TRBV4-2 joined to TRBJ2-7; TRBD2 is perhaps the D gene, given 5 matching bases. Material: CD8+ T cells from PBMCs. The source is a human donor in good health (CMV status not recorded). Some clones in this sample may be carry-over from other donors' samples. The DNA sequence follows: TGTGCCAGCAGCCAAGATCCGGGGTACTCCTACGAGCAGTACTTC. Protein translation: CASSQDPGYSYEQYF.